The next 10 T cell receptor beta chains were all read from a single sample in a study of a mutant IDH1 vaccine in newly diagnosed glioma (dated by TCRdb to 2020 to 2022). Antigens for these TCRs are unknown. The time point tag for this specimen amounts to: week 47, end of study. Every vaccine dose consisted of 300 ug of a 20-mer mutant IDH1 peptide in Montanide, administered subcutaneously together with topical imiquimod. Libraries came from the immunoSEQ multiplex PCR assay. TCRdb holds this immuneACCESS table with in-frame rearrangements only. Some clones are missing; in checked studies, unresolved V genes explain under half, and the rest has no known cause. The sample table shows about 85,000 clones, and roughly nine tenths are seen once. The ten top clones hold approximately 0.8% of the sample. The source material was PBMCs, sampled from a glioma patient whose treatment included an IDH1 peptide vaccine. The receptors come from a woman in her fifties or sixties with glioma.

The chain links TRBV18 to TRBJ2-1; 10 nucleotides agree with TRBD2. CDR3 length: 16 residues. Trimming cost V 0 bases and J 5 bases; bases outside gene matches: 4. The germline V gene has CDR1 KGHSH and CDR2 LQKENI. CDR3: CASSPPTSGLHNEQFF. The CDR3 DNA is TGTGCCAGCTCACCACCGACTAGCGGGTTACACAATGAGCAGTTCTTC.

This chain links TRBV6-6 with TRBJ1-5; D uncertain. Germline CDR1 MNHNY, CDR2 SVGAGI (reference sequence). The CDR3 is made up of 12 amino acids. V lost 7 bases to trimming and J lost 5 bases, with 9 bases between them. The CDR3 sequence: CASKRRDQPQHF. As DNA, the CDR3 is TGTGCCAGCAAGAGGCGTGATCAGCCCCAGCATTTT.

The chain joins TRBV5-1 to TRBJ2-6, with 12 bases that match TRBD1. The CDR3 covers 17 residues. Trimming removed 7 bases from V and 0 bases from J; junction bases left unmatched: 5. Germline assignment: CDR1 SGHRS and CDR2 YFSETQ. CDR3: CASVPGQGASGANVLTF. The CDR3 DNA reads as TGCGCCAGCGTGCCGGGACAGGGGGCCTCTGGGGCCAACGTCCTGACTTTC. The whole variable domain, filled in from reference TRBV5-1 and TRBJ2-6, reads KAGVTQTPRYLIKTRGQQVTLSCSPISGHRSVSWYQQTPGQGLQFLFEYFSETQRNKGNFPGRFSGRQFSNSRSEMNVSTLELGDSALYLCASVPGQGASGANVLTFGAGSRLTVL.

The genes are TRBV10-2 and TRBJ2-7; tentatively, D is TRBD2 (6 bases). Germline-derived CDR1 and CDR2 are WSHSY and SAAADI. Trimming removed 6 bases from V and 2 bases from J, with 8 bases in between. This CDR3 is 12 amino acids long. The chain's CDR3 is CASSGGAYEQYF. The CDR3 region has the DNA TGCGCCAGCAGCGGAGGGGCCTACGAGCAGTACTTC.

CDR3 coding DNA: TGCAGCGTAGCAAGCGGGCGCGTCTCCTACAATGAGCAGTTCTTC. It translates to CSVASGRVSYNEQFF. V and J are TRBV29-1 and TRBJ2-1; tentatively, D is TRBD2 (6 bases). V was trimmed by 6 bases and J by 0 bases, leaving 15 bases between them. This CDR3 contains 15 residues. Germline assignment: CDR1 SQVTM and CDR2 ANQGSEA.

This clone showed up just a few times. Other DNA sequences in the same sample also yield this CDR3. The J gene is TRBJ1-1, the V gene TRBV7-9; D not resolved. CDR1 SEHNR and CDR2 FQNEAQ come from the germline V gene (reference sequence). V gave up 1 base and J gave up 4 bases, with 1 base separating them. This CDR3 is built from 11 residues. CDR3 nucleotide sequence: TGTGCCAGCAGCTTAGGCACTGAAGCTTTCTTT. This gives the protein CASSLGTEAFF.

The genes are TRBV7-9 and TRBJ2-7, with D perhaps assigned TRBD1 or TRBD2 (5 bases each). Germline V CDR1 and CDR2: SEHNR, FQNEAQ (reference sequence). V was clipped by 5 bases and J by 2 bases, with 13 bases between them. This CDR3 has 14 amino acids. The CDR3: CASSPRETTYEQYF. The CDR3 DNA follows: TGTGCCAGCAGCCCCAGGGAGACTACCTACGAGCAGTACTTC.

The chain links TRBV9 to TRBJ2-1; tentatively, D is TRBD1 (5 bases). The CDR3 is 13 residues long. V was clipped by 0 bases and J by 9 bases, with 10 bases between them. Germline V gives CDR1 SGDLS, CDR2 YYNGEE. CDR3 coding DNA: TGTGCCAGCAGCGTAGCCAATACAGGTGAGCAGTTCTTC. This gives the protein CASSVANTGEQFF.

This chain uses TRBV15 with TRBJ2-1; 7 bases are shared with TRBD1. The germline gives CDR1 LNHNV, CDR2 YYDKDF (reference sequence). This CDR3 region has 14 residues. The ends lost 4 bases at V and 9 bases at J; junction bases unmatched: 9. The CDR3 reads CATSTRMTGTEQFF. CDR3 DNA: TGTGCCACCAGCACCCGTATGACAGGGACTGAGCAGTTCTTC.

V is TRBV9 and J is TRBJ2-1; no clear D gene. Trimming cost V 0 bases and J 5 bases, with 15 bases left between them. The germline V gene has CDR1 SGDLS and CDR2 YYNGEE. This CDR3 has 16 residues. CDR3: CASSVAGLTTHNEQFF. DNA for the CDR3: TGTGCCAGCAGCGTAGCCGGGTTAACTACCCACAATGAGCAGTTCTTC.